Below are 2 T cell receptor beta chains sequenced from a single sample in a study of blood T cell repertoires in COVID-19. Repertoires were generated with immunoSEQ multiplex PCR, while TCRdb's copy carries only in-frame clones and drops some. This table holds about 51,000 clones, around 90% found once. The sample comprised peripheral blood. The receptors were sampled from a man aged 45-65 years with acute or convalescent COVID-19.

This chain uses TRBV19 with TRBJ1-2, with TRBD1 as a possible D gene (5 bases). The germline gives CDR1 LNHDA, CDR2 SQIVND (reference sequence). Deletions cut 10 bases from V and 9 bases from J, with 27 bases between. CDR3 length: 15 residues. The CDR3, as DNA: TGTGCCACTAACCCCGCGGGGGATCAGGCTGTCAGCTACACCTTC. Its protein is CATNPAGDQAVSYTF.

V usage is TRBV5-6 and J usage is TRBJ1-2, with TRBD1 matching over 9 bases. Germline loops: CDR1 SGHDT, CDR2 YYEEEE. V lost 4 bases, J lost 7 bases, and 2 bases stayed unmatched. The CDR3 consists of 12 residues. The CDR3 nucleotides read TGTGCCAGCAGCCCGGACAGGGGTGGCTACACCTTC. Translated: CASSPDRGGYTF. The full variable domain, rest sourced from reference TRBV5-6 and TRBJ1-2, is DAGVTQSPTHLIKTRGQQVTLRCSPKSGHDTVSWYQQALGQGPQFIFQYYEEEERQRGNFPDRFSGHQFPNYSSELNVNALLLGDSALYLCASSPDRGGYTFGSGTRLTVV.